This T cell receptor (beta chain) was identified in a study of cytomegalovirus exposure and HLA in healthy donors. Study summary: A preliminary data release comprised about 85 million unique TCRs obtained from HLA-typed donors.

The study, taken as a whole, reports: Apparent HLA restriction characterized most CMV-associated TCR beta chains in a later analysis.

Of note for this clone: Its target is unknown. Relative to the germline gene, one junction end is altered; a read error may explain this.

It was with 60 Vbeta and 13 Jbeta primers that the PCR ran. Generated by immunoSEQ multiplex PCR, the TCRdb table keeps only in-frame clones and is missing some. The sample records fewer than 150,000 clones, about 80% being singletons. The CDR3 has 15 amino acids. Per the germline V gene, CDR1 is SSHAT and CDR2 is FNYEAQ (reference sequence). V usage is TRBV7-7 and J usage is TRBJ2-2, with TRBD1 identical over 7 bases. The sequencing sample was made of PBMCs. This TCR derives from a woman aged 40 to 50 in good health and CMV-seropositive. The chain's CDR3 is CASSLGTANTGELFF. The CDR3, as DNA: TGTGCTAGCAGCCTCGGGACAGCGAACACCGGGGAGCTGTTTTTT. Full variable domain (missing parts from reference TRBV7-7 and TRBJ2-2): GAGVSQSPRYKVTKRGQDVTLRCDPISSHATLYWYQQALGQGPEFLTYFNYEAQPDKSGLPSDRFSAERPEGSISTLTIQRTEQRDSAMYRCASSLGTANTGELFFGEGSRLTVL.